The table lists the clone carrying this TCR beta chain with a few counts. What it recognizes is unknown. In TCRdb, the reads were re-called with MiXCR into one record per CDR3 protein. This table holds about 240,000 distinct CDR3 sequences, around 12% found once. This sample was included in a study of T cell repertoires in cytomegalovirus infection. Study summary: Indications came from public TCR beta signatures; they pointed to CMV infection and to a matching HLA type.

The CDR3 length is 14 residues. V shed 7 bases and J shed 3 bases, with 13 bases lying between them. Whole-study results and caveats: Summed frequency of shared TCR beta families picked out CMV carriers who also had the relevant HLA. CMV-specific TCR beta clonotypes restricted by HLA-C dominated the ex vivo response.

The V and J genes are TRBV23-1 and TRBJ1-3; the D gene is possibly TRBD1 (5 bases). TRBV23-1 is treated as an ORF (open reading frame) with a function not yet certain. The TCR comes from a human donor in good health (CMV status not recorded). Some clones in this sample may be carry-over from other donors' samples. The material sequenced was PBMCs. The CDR3 is CASTTGPNGNTIYF. The CDR3 nucleotides are TGCGCCAGCACCACAGGTCCAAATGGAAACACCATATATTTT.